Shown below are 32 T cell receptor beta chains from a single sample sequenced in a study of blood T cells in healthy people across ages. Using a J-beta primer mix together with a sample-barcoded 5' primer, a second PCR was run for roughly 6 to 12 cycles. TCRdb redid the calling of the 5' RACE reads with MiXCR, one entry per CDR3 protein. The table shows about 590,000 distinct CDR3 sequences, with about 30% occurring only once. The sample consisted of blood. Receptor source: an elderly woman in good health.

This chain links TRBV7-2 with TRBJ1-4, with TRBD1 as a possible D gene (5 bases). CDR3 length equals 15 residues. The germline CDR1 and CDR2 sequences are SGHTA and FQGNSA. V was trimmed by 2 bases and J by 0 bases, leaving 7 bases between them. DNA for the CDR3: TGTGCCAGCAGCTTACCCAGGGCAACTAATGAAAAACTGTTTTTT. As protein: CASSLPRATNEKLFF.

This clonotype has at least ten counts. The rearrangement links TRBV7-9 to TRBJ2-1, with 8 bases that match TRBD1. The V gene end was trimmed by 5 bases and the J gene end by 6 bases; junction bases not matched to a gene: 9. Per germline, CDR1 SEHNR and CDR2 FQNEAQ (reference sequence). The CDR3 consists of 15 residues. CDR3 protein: CASSGRTGPFNEQFF. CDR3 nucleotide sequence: TGTGCCAGCAGCGGGAGGACAGGGCCCTTCAATGAGCAGTTCTTC.

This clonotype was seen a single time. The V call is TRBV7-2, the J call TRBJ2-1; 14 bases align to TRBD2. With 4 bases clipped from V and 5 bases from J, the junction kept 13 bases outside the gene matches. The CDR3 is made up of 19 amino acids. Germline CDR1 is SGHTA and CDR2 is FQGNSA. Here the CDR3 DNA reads TGTGCCAGCAGCTCTCCCCCTGGGACTAGCGGGAGAGGGAACAATGAGCAGTTCTTC. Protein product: CASSSPPGTSGRGNNEQFF.

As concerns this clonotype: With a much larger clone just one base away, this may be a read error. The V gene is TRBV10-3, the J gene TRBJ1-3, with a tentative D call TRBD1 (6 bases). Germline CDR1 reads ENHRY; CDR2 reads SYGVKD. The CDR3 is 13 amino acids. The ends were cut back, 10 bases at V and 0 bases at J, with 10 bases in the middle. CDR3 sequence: CATRDTSGNTIYF. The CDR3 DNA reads TGTGCCACCAGGGACACCTCTGGAAACACCATATATTTT.

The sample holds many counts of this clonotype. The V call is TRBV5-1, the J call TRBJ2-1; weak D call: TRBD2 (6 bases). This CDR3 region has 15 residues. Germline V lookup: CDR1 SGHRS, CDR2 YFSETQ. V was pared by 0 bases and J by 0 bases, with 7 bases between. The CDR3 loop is CASSLGSGSYNEQFF. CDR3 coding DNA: TGCGCCAGCAGCTTGGGTAGCGGCTCCTACAATGAGCAGTTCTTC.

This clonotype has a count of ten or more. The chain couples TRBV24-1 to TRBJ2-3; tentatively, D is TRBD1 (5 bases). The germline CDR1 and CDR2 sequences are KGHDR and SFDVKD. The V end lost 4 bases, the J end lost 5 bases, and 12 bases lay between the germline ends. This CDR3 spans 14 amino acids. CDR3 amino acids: CATSETGTGDTQYF. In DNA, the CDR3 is TGTGCCACCAGTGAAACAGGTACGGGAGATACGCAGTATTTT.

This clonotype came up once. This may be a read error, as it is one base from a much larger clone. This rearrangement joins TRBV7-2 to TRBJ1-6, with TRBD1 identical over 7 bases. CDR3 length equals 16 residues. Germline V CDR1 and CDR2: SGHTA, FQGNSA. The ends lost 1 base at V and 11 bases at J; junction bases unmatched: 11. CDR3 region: CASSLEGGGRLPPLHF. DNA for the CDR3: TGTGCCAGCAGCTTAGAAGGGGGCGGCAGGCTGCCACCCCTCCACTTT.

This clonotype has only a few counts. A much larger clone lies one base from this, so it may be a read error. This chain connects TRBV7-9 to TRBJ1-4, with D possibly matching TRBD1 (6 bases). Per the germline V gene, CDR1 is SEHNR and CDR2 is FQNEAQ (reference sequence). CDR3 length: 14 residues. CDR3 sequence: CASSSTGSNEKRFF. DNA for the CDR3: TGTGCCAGCAGCTCGACAGGCTCTAATGAAAAACGGTTTTTT. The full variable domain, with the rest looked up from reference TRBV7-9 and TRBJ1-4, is DTGVSQNPRHKITKRGQNVTFRCDPISEHNRLYWYRQTLGQGPEFLTYFQNEAQLEKSRLLSDRFSAERPKGSFSTLEIQRTEQGDSAMYLCASSSTGSNEKRFFGSGTQLSVL.

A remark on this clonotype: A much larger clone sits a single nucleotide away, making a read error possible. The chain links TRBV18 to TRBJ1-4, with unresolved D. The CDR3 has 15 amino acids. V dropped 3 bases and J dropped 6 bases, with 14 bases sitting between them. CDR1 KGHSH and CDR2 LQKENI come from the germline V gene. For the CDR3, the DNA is TGTGCCAGCTCACCGTGGAGCCGGTCGGATGAAAAACTGTTTTTT. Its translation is CASSPWSRSDEKLFF.

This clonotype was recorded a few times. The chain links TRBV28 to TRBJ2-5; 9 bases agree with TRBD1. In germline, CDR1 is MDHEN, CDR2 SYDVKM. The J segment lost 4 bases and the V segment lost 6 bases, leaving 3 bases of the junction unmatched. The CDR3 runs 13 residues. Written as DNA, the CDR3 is TGTGCCAGCAGGGGGACAGGGAGAGAGACCCAGTACTTC. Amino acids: CASRGTGRETQYF.

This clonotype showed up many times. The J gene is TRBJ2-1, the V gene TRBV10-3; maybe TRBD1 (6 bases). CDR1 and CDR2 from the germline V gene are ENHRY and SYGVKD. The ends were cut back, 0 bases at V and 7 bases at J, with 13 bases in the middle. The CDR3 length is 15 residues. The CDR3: CAISESGQSGNEQFF. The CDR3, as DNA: TGTGCCATCAGTGAGTCAGGACAGTCGGGGAATGAGCAGTTCTTC.

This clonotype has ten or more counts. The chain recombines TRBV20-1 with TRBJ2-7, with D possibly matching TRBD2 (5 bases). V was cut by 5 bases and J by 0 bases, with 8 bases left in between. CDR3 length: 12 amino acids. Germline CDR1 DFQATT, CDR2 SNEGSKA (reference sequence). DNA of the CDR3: TGCAGTGCTGCGGGCCACTCCTACGAGCAGTACTTC. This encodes CSAAGHSYEQYF.

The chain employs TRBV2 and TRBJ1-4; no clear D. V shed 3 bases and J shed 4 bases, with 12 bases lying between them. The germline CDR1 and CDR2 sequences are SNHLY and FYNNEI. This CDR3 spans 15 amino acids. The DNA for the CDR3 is TGTGCCAGCAGTGATAGGACCCCGGGTAATGAAAAACTGTTTTTT. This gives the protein CASSDRTPGNEKLFF.

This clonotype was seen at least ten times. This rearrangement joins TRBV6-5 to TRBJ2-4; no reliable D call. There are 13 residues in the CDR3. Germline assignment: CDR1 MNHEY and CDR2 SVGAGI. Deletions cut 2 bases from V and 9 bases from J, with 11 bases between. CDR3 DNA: TGTGCCAGCAGTTACGATAGTTTTGGCATTCAGTACTTC. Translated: CASSYDSFGIQYF.

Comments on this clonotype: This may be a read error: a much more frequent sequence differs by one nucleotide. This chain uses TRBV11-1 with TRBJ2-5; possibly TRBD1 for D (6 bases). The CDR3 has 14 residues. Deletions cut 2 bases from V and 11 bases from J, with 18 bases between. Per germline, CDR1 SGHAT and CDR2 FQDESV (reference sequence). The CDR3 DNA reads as TGTGCCAGCAGCTTACAGGGGCGCGGATTTGAGCAGTACTTC. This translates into CASSLQGRGFEQYF.

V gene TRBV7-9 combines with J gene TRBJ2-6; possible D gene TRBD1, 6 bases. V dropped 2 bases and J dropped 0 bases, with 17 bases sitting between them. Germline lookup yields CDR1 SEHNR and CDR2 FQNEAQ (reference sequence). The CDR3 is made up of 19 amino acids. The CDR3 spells CASSLIRAGAFSGANVLTF. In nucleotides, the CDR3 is TGTGCCAGCAGCTTAATCCGGGCAGGGGCATTCTCTGGGGCCAACGTCCTGACTTTC. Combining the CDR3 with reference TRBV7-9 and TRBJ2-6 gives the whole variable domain DTGVSQNPRHKITKRGQNVTFRCDPISEHNRLYWYRQTLGQGPEFLTYFQNEAQLEKSRLLSDRFSAERPKGSFSTLEIQRTEQGDSAMYLCASSLIRAGAFSGANVLTFGAGSRLTVL.

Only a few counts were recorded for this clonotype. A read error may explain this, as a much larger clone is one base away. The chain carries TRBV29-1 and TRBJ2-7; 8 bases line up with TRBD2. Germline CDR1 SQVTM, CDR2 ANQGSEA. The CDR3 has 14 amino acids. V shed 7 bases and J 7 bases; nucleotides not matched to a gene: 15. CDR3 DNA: TGCAGCGCTCTCCGAGCGGGGGTGGTTAGTGAGCAGTACTTC. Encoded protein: CSALRAGVVSEQYF.

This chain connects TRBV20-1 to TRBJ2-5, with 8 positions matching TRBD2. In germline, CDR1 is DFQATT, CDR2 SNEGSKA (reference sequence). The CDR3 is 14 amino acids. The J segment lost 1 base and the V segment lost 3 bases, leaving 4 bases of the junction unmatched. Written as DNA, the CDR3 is TGCAGTGCTAGTTCCGGGGGGGTCCAAGAGACCCAGTACTTC. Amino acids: CSASSGGVQETQYF.

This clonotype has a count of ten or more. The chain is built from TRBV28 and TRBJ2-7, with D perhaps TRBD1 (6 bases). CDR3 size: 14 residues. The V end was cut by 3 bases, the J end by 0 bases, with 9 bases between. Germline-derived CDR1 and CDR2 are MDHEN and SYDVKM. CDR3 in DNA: TGTGCCAGCAGTTTTGGGACACGCTCCTACGAGCAGTACTTC. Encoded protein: CASSFGTRSYEQYF.

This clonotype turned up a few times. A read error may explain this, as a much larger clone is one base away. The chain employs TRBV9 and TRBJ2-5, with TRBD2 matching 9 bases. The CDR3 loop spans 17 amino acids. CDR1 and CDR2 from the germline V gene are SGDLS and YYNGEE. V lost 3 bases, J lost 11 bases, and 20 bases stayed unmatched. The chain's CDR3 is CASSARPSSGVYNEQYF. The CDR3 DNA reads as TGTGCCAGCAGCGCTCGTCCATCTAGCGGGGTGTACAATGAGCAGTACTTC.

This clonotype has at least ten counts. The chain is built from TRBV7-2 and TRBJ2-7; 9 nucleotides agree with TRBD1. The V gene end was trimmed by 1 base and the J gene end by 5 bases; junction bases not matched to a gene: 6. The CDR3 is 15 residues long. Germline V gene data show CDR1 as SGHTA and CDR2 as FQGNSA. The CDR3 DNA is TGTGCCAGCAGCTTAGACAGGGGGCGAAGGGACGAGCAGTACTTC. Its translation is CASSLDRGRRDEQYF.

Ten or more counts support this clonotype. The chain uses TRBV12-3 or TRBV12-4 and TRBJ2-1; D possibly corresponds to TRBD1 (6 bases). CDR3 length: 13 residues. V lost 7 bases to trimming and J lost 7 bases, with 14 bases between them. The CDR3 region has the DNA TGTGCCAGCACCCTCACAGGGCGGAATGAGCAGTTCTTC. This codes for CASTLTGRNEQFF.

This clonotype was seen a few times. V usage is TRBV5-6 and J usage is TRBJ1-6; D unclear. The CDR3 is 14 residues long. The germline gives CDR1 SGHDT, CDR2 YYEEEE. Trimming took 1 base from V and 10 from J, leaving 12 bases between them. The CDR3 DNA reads TGTGCCAGCAGCTTGCGAAGAATCGGGTCACCCCTCCACTTT. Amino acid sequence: CASSLRRIGSPLHF.

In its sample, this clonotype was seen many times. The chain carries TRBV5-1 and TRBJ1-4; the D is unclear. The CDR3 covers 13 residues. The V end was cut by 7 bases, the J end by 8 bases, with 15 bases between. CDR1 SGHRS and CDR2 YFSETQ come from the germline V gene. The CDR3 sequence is CASAGNLKEKLFF. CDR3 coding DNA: TGCGCCAGCGCGGGAAACCTTAAGGAAAAACTGTTTTTT.

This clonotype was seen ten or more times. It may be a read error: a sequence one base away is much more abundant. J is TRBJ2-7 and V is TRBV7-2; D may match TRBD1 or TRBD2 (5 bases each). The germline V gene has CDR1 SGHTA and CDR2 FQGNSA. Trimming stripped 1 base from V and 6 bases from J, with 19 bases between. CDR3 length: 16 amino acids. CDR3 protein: CASSLGRGPSRREQYF. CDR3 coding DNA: TGTGCCAGCAGCTTAGGAAGGGGACCTAGCCGCCGCGAGCAGTACTTC.

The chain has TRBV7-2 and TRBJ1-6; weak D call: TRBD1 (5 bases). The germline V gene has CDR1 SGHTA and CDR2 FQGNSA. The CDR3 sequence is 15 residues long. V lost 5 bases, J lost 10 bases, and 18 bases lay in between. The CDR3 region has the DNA TGTGCCAGCAGCGACGTTCAGGGCTCGGGGTCACCCCTCCACTTT. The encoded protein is CASSDVQGSGSPLHF.

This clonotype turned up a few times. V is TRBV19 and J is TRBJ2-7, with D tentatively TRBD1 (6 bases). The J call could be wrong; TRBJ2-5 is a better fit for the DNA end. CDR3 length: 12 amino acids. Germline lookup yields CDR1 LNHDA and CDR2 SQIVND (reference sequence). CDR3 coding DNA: TGTGCCAGTAAATCGGACAGAGAGACCCAGTACTTC. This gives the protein CASKSDRETQYF.

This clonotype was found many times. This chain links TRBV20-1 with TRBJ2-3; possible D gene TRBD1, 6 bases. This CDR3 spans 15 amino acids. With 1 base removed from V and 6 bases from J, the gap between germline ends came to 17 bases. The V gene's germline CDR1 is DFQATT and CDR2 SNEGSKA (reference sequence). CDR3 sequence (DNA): TGCAGTGCTAGAGCCCAACAGGGACCCACGGATACGCAGTATTTT. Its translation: CSARAQQGPTDTQYF.

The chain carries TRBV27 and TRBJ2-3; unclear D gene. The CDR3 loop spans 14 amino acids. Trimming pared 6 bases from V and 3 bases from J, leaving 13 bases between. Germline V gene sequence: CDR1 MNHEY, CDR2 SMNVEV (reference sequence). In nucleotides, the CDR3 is TGTGCCAGCAGCCTGTACGAGTCTACAGATACGCAGTATTTT. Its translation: CASSLYESTDTQYF.

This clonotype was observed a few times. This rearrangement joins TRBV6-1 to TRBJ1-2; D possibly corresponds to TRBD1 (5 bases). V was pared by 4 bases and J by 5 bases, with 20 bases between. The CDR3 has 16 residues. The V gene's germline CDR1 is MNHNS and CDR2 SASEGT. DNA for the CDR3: TGTGCCAGCAGTGGATTTGAAGGAGGGGAGGAATATGGCTACACCTTC. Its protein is CASSGFEGGEEYGYTF.

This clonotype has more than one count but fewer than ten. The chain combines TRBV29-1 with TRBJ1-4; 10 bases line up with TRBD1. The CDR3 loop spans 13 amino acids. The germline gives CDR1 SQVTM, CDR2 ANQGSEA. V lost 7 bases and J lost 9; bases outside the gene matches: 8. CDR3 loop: CSALGTGDQKLFF. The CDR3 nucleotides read TGCAGCGCCCTCGGGACAGGGGACCAAAAACTGTTTTTT.

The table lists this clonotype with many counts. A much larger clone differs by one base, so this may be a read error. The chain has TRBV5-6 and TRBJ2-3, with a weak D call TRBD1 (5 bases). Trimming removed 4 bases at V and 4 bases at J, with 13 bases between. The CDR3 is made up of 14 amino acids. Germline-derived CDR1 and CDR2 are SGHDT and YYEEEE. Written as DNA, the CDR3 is TGTGCCAGCAGCCCAGTAGGGGTTGCAGATACGCAGTATTTT. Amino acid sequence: CASSPVGVADTQYF.